The clone carrying this T cell receptor (beta chain) showed up just a few times. Its cognate antigen is unknown. TCR beta CDR3 regions were amplified from RNA transcripts. Initially, a first-round RT-PCR of the TCR CDR3 employed the HTBI primer set. TCRdb itself ran the multiplex PCR reads through MiXCR, one entry per CDR3 protein. The sample shows approximately 560,000 distinct CDR3 sequences, approximately 14% of them seen only once. This sample is drawn from a study of T cells in Graves' hyperthyroidism and ophthalmopathy. General study findings and limits: Ophthalmopathy, as predicted by the model, came a median 6.5 months after the prediction. Peripheral blood also featured most of the thyroid clonotypes expanded above 0.001.

The V gene lost 1 base and the J gene lost 13 bases, with 7 bases spanning the gap. The CDR3 is 11 residues long. Germline CDR1 and CDR2: LNHDA and SQIVND (reference sequence). The authors deemed Graves' hyperthyroidism stable absent ophthalmopathy progression within 18 months. Fresh peripheral blood, approximately 9.1 ml, was the source of the PBMCs. The source is a woman aged 25 to 45 with Graves' hyperthyroidism. Sequenced material: blood. The rearrangement links TRBV19 to TRBJ1-4, with D possibly TRBD1 on 5 matching bases. The CDR3 reads CASSIGQRLFF. DNA of the CDR3: TGTGCCAGTAGTATAGGACAGCGACTGTTTTTT.